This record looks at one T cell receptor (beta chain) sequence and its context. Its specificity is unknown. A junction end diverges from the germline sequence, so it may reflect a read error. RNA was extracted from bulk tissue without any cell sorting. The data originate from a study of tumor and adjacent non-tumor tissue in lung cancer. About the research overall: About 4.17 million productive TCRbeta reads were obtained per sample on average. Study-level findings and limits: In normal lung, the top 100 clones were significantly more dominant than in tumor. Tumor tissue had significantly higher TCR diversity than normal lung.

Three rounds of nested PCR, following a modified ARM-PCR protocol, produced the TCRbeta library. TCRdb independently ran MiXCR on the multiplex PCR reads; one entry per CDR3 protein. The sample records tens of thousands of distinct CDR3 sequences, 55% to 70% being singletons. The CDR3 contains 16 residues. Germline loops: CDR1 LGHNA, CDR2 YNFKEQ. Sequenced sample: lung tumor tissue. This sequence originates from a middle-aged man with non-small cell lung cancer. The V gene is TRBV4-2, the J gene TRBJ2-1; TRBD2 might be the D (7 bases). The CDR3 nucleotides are TGTACCAGCAGCCAAGAGGGGGGGTCAAGCCACAATGAGGAGTTCTTC. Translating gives CTSSQEGGSSHNEEFF.